This T cell receptor (beta chain) was recovered during a study of control samples from healthy donors and cancer patients. The CDR3 covers 15 residues. Per germline, CDR1 SGHAT and CDR2 FQNNGV. V lost 5 bases to trimming and J lost 8 bases; unmatched junction nucleotides: 9. The method was immunoSEQ multiplex PCR; TCRdb's version includes in-frame clones alone and lacks a portion of them. The table has 65,000 to 85,000 clones, over 75% seen once. The chain combines TRBV11-2 with TRBJ1-4; 9 positions match TRBD1. This TCR was sampled from a woman aged 50 to 60 with head and neck cancer. Source material: PBMCs. Here the CDR3 reads CASSTGTGRGEKLFF. In nucleotides, the CDR3 is TGTGCCAGCAGCACCGGGACAGGGCGGGGAGAAAAACTGTTTTTT.